These 8 T cell receptor beta chains originate from one sample sequenced in a study of blood T cells in healthy people across ages. Through a sample-barcoded 5' primer and a J-beta primer mix, a second PCR was run for 7 to 11 cycles. TCRdb analysed the 5' RACE reads with MiXCR anew, one entry per CDR3 protein. Among roughly 900,000 distinct CDR3 sequences, less than 35% were seen once, and the ten largest hold 17%. The sample taken for sequencing was blood. These receptor sequences come from an elderly woman in good health.

Comment on this clonotype: Possible read error: a much larger clone is one base away. CDR3 sequence reads: CASSPRDSWEQYF. DNA of the CDR3: TGTGCCAGCAGCCCGAGGGACAGTTGGGAGCAGTACTTC. The chain is built from TRBV11-2 and TRBJ2-4; 7 nucleotides line up with TRBD1. With 5 bases clipped from V and 13 bases from J, the junction kept 11 bases outside the gene matches. Germline CDR1 SGHAT, CDR2 FQNNGV. The CDR3 length is 13 residues.

This clonotype was seen a handful of times. The chain links TRBV9 to TRBJ2-1, with 10 bases matching TRBD2. The trim removed 3 bases at V and 7 bases at J, leaving 10 bases unmatched. Germline CDR1 reads SGDLS; CDR2 reads YYNGEE. The CDR3 has 16 residues. The CDR3 loop reads CASSARASGGLNEQFF. CDR3 DNA: TGTGCCAGCAGCGCCCGAGCTAGCGGGGGTTTAAATGAGCAGTTCTTC. The full variable domain, rest sourced from reference TRBV9 and TRBJ2-1, is DSGVTQTPKHLITATGQRVTLRCSPRSGDLSVYWYQQSLDQGLQFLIQYYNGEERAKGNILERFSAQQFPDLHSELNLSSLELGDSALYFCASSARASGGLNEQFFGPGTRLTVL.

The genes are TRBV2 and TRBJ2-3, with 10 bases lining up with TRBD2. This CDR3 comprises 14 residues. Per the germline V gene, CDR1 is SNHLY and CDR2 is FYNNEI. Trimming removed 7 bases from V and 4 bases from J; junction bases left unmatched: 5. CDR3 loop: CASNPLAGADTQYF. CDR3 coding DNA: TGTGCCAGCAACCCCCTAGCGGGGGCAGATACGCAGTATTTT.

On this clonotype itself: This may be a read error: a much more frequent sequence differs by one nucleotide. This rearrangement joins TRBV3-1 to TRBJ2-5; D is undetermined. Deletions cut 0 bases from V and 4 bases from J, with 12 bases between. The CDR3 is 15 amino acids. CDR1 and CDR2 (germline): LGHDT, YNNKEL (reference sequence). CDR3 region: CASSQDPMSGETQYF. CDR3 in DNA: TGTGCCAGCAGCCAAGACCCAATGTCCGGAGAGACCCAGTACTTC.

This clonotype was seen only a few times. This may be a read error, as it is one base from a much larger clone. The V call is TRBV20-1, the J call TRBJ2-5, with D possibly being TRBD1 (6 bases). The V gene's germline CDR1 is DFQATT and CDR2 SNEGSKA (reference sequence). Trimming cost V 2 bases and J 11 bases, with 24 bases left between them. This CDR3 region has 15 residues. CDR3 in amino acids: CSARHGRRGPGEQYF. The CDR3 DNA reads as TGCAGTGCTAGACATGGGCGCAGGGGCCCCGGTGAGCAGTACTTC.

This clonotype has ten or more counts. CDR3 loop: CSAYPTDGSLETQYF. The CDR3 region has the DNA TGCAGTGCTTACCCAACGGACGGATCCCTGGAGACCCAGTACTTC. V is TRBV20-1 and J is TRBJ2-5; D remains ambiguous. The CDR3 is 15 amino acids. The germline V and J ends were trimmed by 5 bases and 5 bases, with 21 bases remaining between them. In germline, CDR1 is DFQATT, CDR2 SNEGSKA (reference sequence).

This clonotype appeared a few times. This chain links TRBV5-1 with TRBJ1-2, with 7 bases lining up with TRBD1. The CDR3 spans 15 residues. With V trimmed by 4 bases and J by 8 bases, 14 bases remained unmatched. The V gene's germline CDR1 is SGHRS and CDR2 YFSETQ. CDR3: CASSPQGQIGQGYTF. The CDR3 DNA follows: TGCGCCAGCAGCCCTCAGGGACAGATCGGCCAAGGCTACACCTTC.

This clonotype was seen repeatedly, ten times or more. This sequence joins TRBV11-2 and TRBJ2-7; D gene ambiguous. This CDR3 has 14 amino acids. Deletions cut 0 bases from V and 0 bases from J, with 6 bases between. Germline V gene data show CDR1 as SGHAT and CDR2 as FQNNGV. CDR3 sequence (DNA): TGTGCCAGCAGCTTAGACAGGAGCTCCTACGAGCAGTACTTC. Translated: CASSLDRSSYEQYF.